Each of the 29 T cell receptor beta chains below was sequenced from the same sample in a study of blood T cells in healthy people across ages. Then a second PCR, running roughly 7 to 11 cycles, was carried out with a sample-barcoded 5' primer and a J-beta primer mix. TCRdb ran MiXCR on the 5' RACE reads and lists one entry per CDR3 protein. Of fewer than 750,000 distinct CDR3 sequences in the sample, 52% were seen once. Material for sequencing was blood. The receptors derive from a woman of 80 years or more in good health.

On this clonotype: It may be a read error: a sequence one base away is much more abundant. The chain links TRBV27 to TRBJ2-5; 9 bases agree with TRBD2. The tail of the sequence fits TRBJ2-7 better, so the J call may be wrong. This CDR3 is 14 amino acids long. Germline lookup yields CDR1 MNHEY and CDR2 SMNVEV (reference sequence). CDR3 protein: CAGKHSGSKDEQYF. The CDR3 DNA sequence: TGTGCCGGCAAACATAGCGGGAGTAAAGACGAGCAGTACTTC.

This clonotype was observed at least ten times. The chain joins TRBV5-1 to TRBJ2-3; D is uncertain. The CDR3 extends over 15 amino acids. Germline CDR1 reads SGHRS; CDR2 reads YFSETQ. The germline V and J ends were trimmed by 4 bases and 6 bases, with 18 bases remaining between them. CDR3 protein: CASSPSGRQRDTQYF. CDR3 nucleotide sequence: TGCGCCAGCAGCCCCTCTGGGCGGCAACGGGATACGCAGTATTTT.

The rearrangement joins TRBV7-2 to TRBJ2-3; D call uncertain. Trimming pared 4 bases from V and 2 bases from J, leaving 13 bases between. The CDR3 is 15 amino acids. CDR1 and CDR2 from the germline V gene are SGHTA and FQGNSA. In DNA form, the CDR3 reads TGTGCCAGCAGCTCCCGACTGCAGCACACAGATACGCAGTATTTT. Translation: CASSSRLQHTDTQYF.

This clonotype was counted between two and nine times. J is TRBJ1-4 and V is TRBV4-1, with D unresolved. Trimming shortened V by 5 bases and J by 5 bases, and 12 bases separated the two germline ends. The CDR3 sequence is 14 residues long. Germline lookup yields CDR1 MGHRA and CDR2 YSYEKL. CDR3 residues: CASSSGPENEKLFF. Written as DNA, the CDR3 is TGCGCCAGCAGCAGTGGGCCGGAAAATGAAAAACTGTTTTTT.

With regard to this clonotype: Being one base from a much bigger clone, this may be a read error. This chain joins TRBV2 and TRBJ2-3; D gene uncertain. The CDR3 runs to 11 residues. Germline CDR1 SNHLY, CDR2 FYNNEI. Trimming shortened V by 6 bases and J by 8 bases, and 9 bases separated the two germline ends. CDR3 sequence: CASRSESTQYF. The CDR3 DNA is TGTGCCAGCAGGTCTGAAAGTACGCAGTATTTT.

This clonotype was recorded a few times. V usage is TRBV29-1 and J usage is TRBJ1-2; D remains unclear. This CDR3 region has 12 residues. The germline V gene has CDR1 SQVTM and CDR2 ANQGSEA. V gave up 7 bases and J gave up 7 bases, with 16 bases separating them. Here the CDR3 reads CSARWAPLGYTF. CDR3 nucleotides: TGCAGCGCCCGGTGGGCCCCTCTTGGCTACACCTTC.

The sample holds many counts of this clonotype. The chain couples TRBV10-3 to TRBJ2-7; the match to TRBD2 covers 7 bases. After removal of 7 bases from V and 3 bases from J, the junction contained 6 bases not matched to a gene. Germline V lookup: CDR1 ENHRY, CDR2 SYGVKD. The CDR3 is 13 amino acids. The CDR3 loop reads CAITDSGYYEQYF. In nucleotides, the CDR3 is TGTGCCATCACGGATAGCGGGTACTACGAGCAGTACTTC.

This clonotype was detected a few times. The chain carries TRBV7-9 and TRBJ1-2, with D tentatively TRBD1 (5 bases). From germline, CDR1 is SEHNR and CDR2 FQNEAQ (reference sequence). The CDR3 loop spans 15 amino acids. The V end lost 4 bases, the J end lost 1 base, and 13 bases lay between the germline ends. CDR3 DNA sequence: TGTGCCAGCAGCTACACGGGGGTCTTTAACTATGGCTACACCTTC. This codes for CASSYTGVFNYGYTF.

Points on this clonotype: Possible read error: a much larger clone is one base away. This chain links TRBV2 with TRBJ2-1; 7 nucleotides line up with TRBD1. The CDR3 has 15 amino acids. In germline, CDR1 is SNHLY, CDR2 FYNNEI. The CDR3 is CASSENRGSYNGQFF. CDR3 DNA sequence: TGTGCCAGCAGTGAGAACAGGGGTTCCTACAATGGGCAGTTCTTC.

This clonotype was seen a few times. The chain employs TRBV3-1 and TRBJ1-1, with a possible D match to TRBD1 (6 bases). The germline V and J ends were trimmed by 4 bases and 0 bases, with 15 bases remaining between them. CDR3 length: 16 amino acids. Germline assignment: CDR1 LGHDT and CDR2 YNNKEL (reference sequence). The chain's CDR3 is CASSPGYRAMNTEAFF. In DNA form, the CDR3 reads TGTGCCAGCAGCCCAGGGTACAGGGCGATGAACACTGAAGCTTTCTTT. The whole variable domain, remainder taken from reference TRBV3-1 and TRBJ1-1, is DTAVSQTPKYLVTQMGNDKSIKCEQNLGHDTMYWYKQDSKKFLKIMFSYNNKELIINETVPNRFSPKSPDKAHLNLHINSLELGDSAVYFCASSPGYRAMNTEAFFGQGTRLTVV.

V is TRBV5-1 and J is TRBJ2-1; D is ambiguous. V lost 4 bases and J 7 bases, leaving 21 bases between the germline ends. In germline, CDR1 is SGHRS, CDR2 YFSETQ. This CDR3 has 16 amino acids. As DNA, the CDR3 is TGCGCCAGCAGCCTGATGCGTACGCGGTTGATGAATGAGCAGTTCTTC. Amino acids: CASSLMRTRLMNEQFF.

This clonotype was recorded many times. This chain connects TRBV7-2 to TRBJ1-2; D gene unclear. This CDR3 is built from 15 residues. Germline V gene sequence: CDR1 SGHTA, CDR2 FQGNSA. V lost 3 bases and J lost 7, with 18 bases in between. The CDR3 coding sequence is TGTGCCAGCAGCTTGGATGGCTTCCCCGCCGGTGGCTACACCTTC. Translating it yields CASSLDGFPAGGYTF.

About this clonotype: Just one base apart from a much larger clone, this may be a read error. The V gene is TRBV12-3 or TRBV12-4, the J gene TRBJ2-5; TRBD2 agrees at 8 bases. The J call may be incorrect, as the DNA end agrees better with TRBJ2-1. The CDR3 contains 17 residues. This CDR3 is CASSLVRTGGWQETQFF. The CDR3 DNA reads as TGTGCCAGCAGTTTAGTTCGAACGGGGGGGTGGCAAGAGACCCAGTTCTTC.

The rearrangement uses TRBV5-1 and TRBJ2-3; D gene unclear. CDR3 size: 14 residues. Looked up from germline, CDR1 is SGHRS and CDR2 is YFSETQ. V shed 1 base and J shed 0 bases, with 6 bases lying between them. The CDR3 reads CASSLPSSTDTQYF. The CDR3 DNA is TGCGCCAGCAGCTTGCCCAGTAGCACAGATACGCAGTATTTT.

This clonotype has just a few counts. The V and J genes are TRBV2 and TRBJ1-2; D is unclear. Trimming stripped 3 bases from V and 4 bases from J, with 9 bases between. This CDR3 comprises 13 residues. Germline V gene sequence: CDR1 SNHLY, CDR2 FYNNEI. CDR3 nucleotide sequence: TGTGCCAGCAGTGACACGGCAAGCTATGGCTACACCTTC. This codes for CASSDTASYGYTF.

Written as DNA, the CDR3 is TGTGCCAGTGGCCCAATACAGAATGAGCAGTTCTTC. Protein: CASGPIQNEQFF. The rearrangement links TRBV28 to TRBJ2-1, with no clear D. V lost 9 bases and J 7 bases, leaving 13 bases between the germline ends. The CDR3 length is 12 residues. Germline CDR1 is MDHEN and CDR2 is SYDVKM.

The CDR3 DNA sequence: TGTGCCAGCAGCCGGAGCGGAAAATACACAGATACGCAGTATTTT. Amino acids: CASSRSGKYTDTQYF. The J gene is TRBJ2-3, the V gene TRBV7-2; TRBD2 might be the D (5 bases). This CDR3 comprises 15 residues. Trimming removed 5 bases from V and 2 bases from J, with 14 bases in between. Germline V gives CDR1 SGHTA, CDR2 FQGNSA.

The count of this clonotype is one. The chain is built from TRBV6-2 or TRBV6-3 and TRBJ1-2; perhaps TRBD1 as D (5 bases). Between the trimmed V and J ends, which lost 4 bases and 4 bases, there was a span of 19 bases. Per germline, CDR1 MNHEY and CDR2 SVGEGT. There are 16 residues in the CDR3. CDR3 bases: TGTGCCAGCAGTTCCGGCGCGGGGAGGGGAACCTATGGCTACACCTTC. It translates to CASSSGAGRGTYGYTF.

This clonotype was picked up many times. This chain connects TRBV5-1 to TRBJ1-5, with TRBD1 as a possible D gene (5 bases). The CDR3 extends over 13 amino acids. The ends were cut back, 0 bases at V and 6 bases at J, with 7 bases in the middle. CDR1 SGHRS and CDR2 YFSETQ come from the germline V gene. The CDR3: CASSLDDSQPQHF. The CDR3 DNA reads TGCGCCAGCAGCTTGGACGACAGTCAGCCCCAGCATTTT.

The V and J genes are TRBV7-8 and TRBJ2-3; D unresolved. The CDR3 runs 14 residues. Deletions cut 5 bases from V and 4 bases from J, with 13 bases between. The V gene's germline CDR1 is SGHVS and CDR2 FQNEAQ. The CDR3 nucleotides are TGTGCCAGCAGCCCGCAGTTCCAAGCAGATACGCAGTATTTT. The encoded protein is CASSPQFQADTQYF.

This clonotype occurred many times. CDR3 sequence reads: CASRTVSTDTQYF. For the CDR3, the DNA is TGTGCCAGCAGGACAGTTTCCACAGATACGCAGTATTTT. The V call is TRBV7-9, the J call TRBJ2-3, with a weak D call TRBD1 (5 bases). Germline-derived CDR1 and CDR2 are SEHNR and FQNEAQ (reference sequence). This CDR3 has 13 residues. V lost 6 bases to trimming and J lost 2 bases, with 9 bases between them.

The sample holds many counts of this clonotype. The gene calls are TRBV7-8 and TRBJ2-1; D is unclear. V dropped 1 base and J dropped 2 bases, with 9 bases sitting between them. CDR1 SGHVS and CDR2 FQNEAQ come from the germline V gene. CDR3 length equals 15 residues. In DNA, the CDR3 is TGTGCCAGCAGCTTAGGTCAGCAGCCCTACAATGAGCAGTTCTTC. The encoded protein is CASSLGQQPYNEQFF.

This clonotype was observed a few times. V is TRBV27 and J is TRBJ2-7, with D possibly being TRBD2 (6 bases). With 5 bases removed from V and 3 bases from J, the gap between germline ends came to 11 bases. This CDR3 has 13 residues. In germline, CDR1 is MNHEY, CDR2 SMNVEV (reference sequence). CDR3 sequence reads: CASSRLEDYEQYF. DNA of the CDR3: TGTGCCAGCAGTCGACTAGAGGACTACGAGCAGTACTTC.

The chain joins TRBV12-3 or TRBV12-4 to TRBJ1-1; 8 bases align to TRBD1. J was trimmed by 6 bases and V by 5 bases; bases with no gene match: 8. The CDR3 covers 14 residues. CDR3 amino acids: CASSPPTGVAEAFF. CDR3 in DNA: TGTGCCAGCAGTCCCCCGACAGGGGTGGCTGAAGCTTTCTTT.

This chain links TRBV6-1 with TRBJ2-3, with D perhaps being TRBD1 or TRBD2 (5 bases each). V was clipped by 2 bases and J by 2 bases, with 14 bases between them. CDR3 length: 16 residues. Germline loops: CDR1 MNHNS, CDR2 SASEGT. The chain's CDR3 is CASSESGRSVTDTQYF. The CDR3 nucleotides are TGTGCCAGCAGTGAATCGGGGCGGTCGGTCACAGATACGCAGTATTTT.

To note about this clonotype: Just one base apart from a much larger clone, this may be a read error. The CDR3 here is CASSPGLAGLSYNEQYF. The DNA of the CDR3 is TGTGCCAGCAGTCCGGGACTAGCGGGACTCTCCTACAATGAGCAGTACTTC. The chain combines TRBV27 with TRBJ2-1, with 13 bases matching TRBD2. TRBJ2-7 matches the DNA end more closely, so the J call is doubtful. Looked up from germline, CDR1 is MNHEY and CDR2 is SMNVEV (reference sequence). The CDR3 contains 17 residues.

This chain links TRBV9 with TRBJ2-1; TRBD2 is a possible D gene (6 bases). This CDR3 comprises 15 residues. V was clipped by 0 bases and J by 4 bases, with 11 bases between them. The germline CDR1 and CDR2 sequences are SGDLS and YYNGEE. This CDR3 is CASSVAGGNYNEQFF. The CDR3 coding sequence is TGTGCCAGCAGCGTAGCCGGCGGGAATTACAATGAGCAGTTCTTC.

The table lists this clonotype with many counts. The CDR3 DNA reads as TGTGCCAGCAGTGCTTCGCGACGGCGGGACAGGAAATGGGAGACCCAGTACTTC. Amino acid sequence: CASSASRRRDRKWETQYF. This chain uses TRBV2 with TRBJ2-5, with TRBD1 matching 8 bases. This CDR3 comprises 18 residues. Germline V gene data show CDR1 as SNHLY and CDR2 as FYNNEI. V lost 4 bases, J lost 5 bases, and 18 bases stayed unmatched.

On this clonotype: A much larger clone differs by one base, so this may be a read error. The V call is TRBV12-3 or TRBV12-4, the J call TRBJ2-1; D unclear. Between the trimmed V and J ends, which lost 7 bases and 10 bases, there was a span of 14 bases. The CDR3 has 12 residues. The DNA for the CDR3 is TGTGCCAGCACCAATCTCGGCCACGAGCAGTTCTTC. Encoded protein: CASTNLGHEQFF.